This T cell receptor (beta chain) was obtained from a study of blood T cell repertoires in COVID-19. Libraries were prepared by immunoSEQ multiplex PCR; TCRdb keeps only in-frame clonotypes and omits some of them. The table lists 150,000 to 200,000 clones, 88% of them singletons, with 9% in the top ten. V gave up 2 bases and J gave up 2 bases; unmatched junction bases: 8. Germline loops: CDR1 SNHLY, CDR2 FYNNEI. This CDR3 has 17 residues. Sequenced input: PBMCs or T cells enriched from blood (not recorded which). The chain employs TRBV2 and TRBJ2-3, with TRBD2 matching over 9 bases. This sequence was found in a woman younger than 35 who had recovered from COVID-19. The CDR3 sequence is CASSENSAGGHTDTQYF. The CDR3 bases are TGTGCCAGCAGTGAAAATTCAGCGGGGGGACACACAGATACGCAGTATTTT.